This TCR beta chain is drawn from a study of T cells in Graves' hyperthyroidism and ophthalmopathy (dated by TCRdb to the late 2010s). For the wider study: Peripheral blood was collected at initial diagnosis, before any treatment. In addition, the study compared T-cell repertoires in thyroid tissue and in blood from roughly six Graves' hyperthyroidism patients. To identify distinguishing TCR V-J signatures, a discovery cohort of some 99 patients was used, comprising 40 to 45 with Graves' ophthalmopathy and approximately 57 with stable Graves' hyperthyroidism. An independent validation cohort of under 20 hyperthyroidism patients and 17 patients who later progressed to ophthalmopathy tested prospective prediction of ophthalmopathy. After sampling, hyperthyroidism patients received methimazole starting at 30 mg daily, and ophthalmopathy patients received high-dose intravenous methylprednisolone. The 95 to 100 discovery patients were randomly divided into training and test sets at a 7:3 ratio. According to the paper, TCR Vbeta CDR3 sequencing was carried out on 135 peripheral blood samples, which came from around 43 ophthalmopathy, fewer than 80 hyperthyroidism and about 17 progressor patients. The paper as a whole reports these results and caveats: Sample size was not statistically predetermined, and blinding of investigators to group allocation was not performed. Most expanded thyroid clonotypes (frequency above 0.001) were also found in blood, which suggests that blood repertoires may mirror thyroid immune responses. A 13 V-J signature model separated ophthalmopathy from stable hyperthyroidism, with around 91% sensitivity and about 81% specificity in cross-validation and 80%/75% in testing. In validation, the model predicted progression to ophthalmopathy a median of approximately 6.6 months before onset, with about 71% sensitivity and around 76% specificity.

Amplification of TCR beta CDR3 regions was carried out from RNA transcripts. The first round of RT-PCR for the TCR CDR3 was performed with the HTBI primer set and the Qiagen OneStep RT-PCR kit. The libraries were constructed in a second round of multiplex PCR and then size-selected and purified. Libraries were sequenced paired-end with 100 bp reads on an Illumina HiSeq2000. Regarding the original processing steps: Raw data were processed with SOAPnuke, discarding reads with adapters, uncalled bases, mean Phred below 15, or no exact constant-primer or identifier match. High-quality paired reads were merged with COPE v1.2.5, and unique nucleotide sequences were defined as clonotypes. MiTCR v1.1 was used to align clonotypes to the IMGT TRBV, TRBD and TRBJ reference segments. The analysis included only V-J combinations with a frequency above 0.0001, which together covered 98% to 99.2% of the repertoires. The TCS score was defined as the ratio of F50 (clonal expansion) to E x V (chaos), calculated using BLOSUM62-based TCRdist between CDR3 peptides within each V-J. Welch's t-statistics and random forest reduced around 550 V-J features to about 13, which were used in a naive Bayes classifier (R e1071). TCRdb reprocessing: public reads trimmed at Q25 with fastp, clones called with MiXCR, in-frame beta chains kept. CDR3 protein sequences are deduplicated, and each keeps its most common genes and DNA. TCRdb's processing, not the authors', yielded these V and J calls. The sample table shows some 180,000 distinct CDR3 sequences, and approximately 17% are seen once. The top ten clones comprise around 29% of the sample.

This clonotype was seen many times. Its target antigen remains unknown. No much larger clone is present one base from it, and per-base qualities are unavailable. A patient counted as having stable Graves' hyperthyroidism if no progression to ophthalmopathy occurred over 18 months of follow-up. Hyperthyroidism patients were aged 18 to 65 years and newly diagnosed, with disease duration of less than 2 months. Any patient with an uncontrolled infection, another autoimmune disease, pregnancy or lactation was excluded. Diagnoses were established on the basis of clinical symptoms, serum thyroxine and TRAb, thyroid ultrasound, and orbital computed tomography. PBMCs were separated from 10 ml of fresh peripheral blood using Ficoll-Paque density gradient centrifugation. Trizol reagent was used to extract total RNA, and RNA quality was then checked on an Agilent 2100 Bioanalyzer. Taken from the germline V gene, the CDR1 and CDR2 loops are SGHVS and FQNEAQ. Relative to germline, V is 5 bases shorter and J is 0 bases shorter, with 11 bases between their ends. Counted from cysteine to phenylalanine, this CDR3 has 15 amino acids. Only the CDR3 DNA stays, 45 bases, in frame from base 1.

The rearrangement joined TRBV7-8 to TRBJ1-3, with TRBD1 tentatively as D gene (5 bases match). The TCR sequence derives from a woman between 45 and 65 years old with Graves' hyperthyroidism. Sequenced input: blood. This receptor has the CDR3 CASSPVQVSGNTIYF. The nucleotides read TGTGCCAGCAGCCCCGTACAGGTCTCTGGAAACACCATATATTTT.